The clone carrying this TCR beta chain came up many times. What it recognizes is unknown. Germline CDR1 SGHAT, CDR2 FQNNGV. The CDR3 consists of 11 residues. The ends were cut back, 3 bases at V and 5 bases at J, with 2 bases in the middle. 5'RACE with constant-segment primers built TCRalpha and TCRbeta cDNA libraries with UMIs. Via MiXCR, TCRdb re-called the 5' RACE reads, giving one row per CDR3 protein. Counted here are hundreds of thousands of distinct CDR3 sequences, around 17% occurring once; the ten biggest clones make up 9.5% to 15%. This sample was included in a study of T-cell memory formation after mild COVID-19. Study at large: Among the donors, TCR clusters were largely specific to each donor. Notes on the study in general: In pre-infection memory, a portion of responding clones appeared, which suggested that cross-reactive memory joined. Clonal second-wave expansions that peaked on day 37 had unconfirmed SARS-CoV-2 specificity.

The J gene is TRBJ2-1, the V gene TRBV11-2, with D hard to call. Sequenced input: PBMCs or a T cell subset sorted from them (not recorded which). The source of this sequence is an adult woman who had mild COVID-19 (a few samples of this study predate the infection). Cell type and time point are not known. Here the CDR3 DNA reads TGTGCCAGCAGCTTGCACAATGAGCAGTTCTTC. Its translation: CASSLHNEQFF.